The TCR beta chain under discussion was sequenced for a study of cytomegalovirus exposure and HLA in healthy donors. Notes on the study in general: In an earlier analysis, about 87% or about 30%: the productive usage of most TCR beta V segments.

With respect to this clone: Its cognate antigen is unknown. Sequence at one end of the junction differs from germline and may be a read error.

This CDR3 has 16 residues. CDR1 is KGHSH, CDR2 LQKENI, per germline. It was with 60 Vbeta and 13 Jbeta primers that the PCR ran. Clones were read by immunoSEQ multiplex PCR, and TCRdb kept only the in-frame ones, dropping some. The sample consists of about 170,000 clones, approximately 80% of them appearing once. The chain employs TRBV18 and TRBJ2-7, with 9 bases lining up with TRBD2. The sequence derives from a woman aged 50 to 60 in good health and CMV-seronegative. Sequencing used PBMCs. This CDR3 is CASSPLQRGERYEQYF. The CDR3 bases are TGTGCCAGCTCCCCACTACAGCGGGGGGAGAGATACGAGCAGTACTTC. The whole variable domain, filled in from reference TRBV18 and TRBJ2-7, reads NAGVMQNPRHLVRRRGQEARLRCSPMKGHSHVYWYRQLPEEGLKFMVYLQKENIIDESGMPKERFSAEFPKEGPSILRIQQVVRGDSAAYFCASSPLQRGERYEQYFGPGTRLTVT.